Each of the 26 T cell receptor beta chains below was sequenced from the same sample in a study of blood T cell repertoires in COVID-19. TCRdb's copy holds only in-frame clones and misses some; the assay was immunoSEQ multiplex PCR. This table holds approximately 140,000 clones, around 89% found once. Sample: peripheral blood. The source is a man between 65 and 79 years old with active COVID-19.

This clone was counted only a few times. The sample contains more than one DNA sequence encoding this CDR3. V is TRBV3-1 (or the pseudogene TRBV3-2) and J is TRBJ2-1; TRBD2 agrees at 9 bases. Germline V gene sequence: CDR1 LGHDT, CDR2 YNNKEL (reference sequence). The CDR3 runs to 15 residues. V gave up 4 bases and J gave up 4 bases; unmatched junction bases: 5. The CDR3 region has the DNA TGTGCCAGCAGCCTCGGTAGCGGGAGTTACAATGAGCAGTTCTTC. Translating gives CASSLGSGSYNEQFF.

The chain has TRBV2 and TRBJ2-7; 7 nucleotides line up with TRBD1. The CDR3 is made up of 15 amino acids. Trimming took 3 bases from V and 3 from J; bases not matched to a gene: 8. Germline V gives CDR1 SNHLY, CDR2 FYNNEI. In DNA form, the CDR3 reads TGTGCCAGCAGTGAGCCGACAGGGATTCGCTACGAGCAGTACTTC. Its translation is CASSEPTGIRYEQYF.

V and J are TRBV19 and TRBJ1-1; the match to TRBD1 covers 8 bases. V lost 9 bases, J lost 4 bases, and 4 bases stayed unmatched. CDR1 LNHDA and CDR2 SQIVND come from the germline V gene (reference sequence). The CDR3 totals 12 residues. This CDR3 reads CASARGPTEAFF. In DNA form, the CDR3 reads TGTGCCAGCGCCAGGGGGCCCACTGAAGCTTTCTTT.

The chain has TRBV3-1 (or the pseudogene TRBV3-2) and TRBJ2-5; 7 bases are shared with TRBD1. Unmatched junction bases numbered 7, after V lost 1 base and J lost 5 bases. The CDR3 has 15 residues. The germline V gene encodes CDR1 LGHDT and CDR2 YNNKEL (reference sequence). The CDR3 spells CASSQGQGRAETQYF. The CDR3 DNA sequence: TGTGCCAGCAGCCAAGGACAGGGTCGAGCGGAGACCCAGTACTTC.

This sequence joins TRBV6-5 and TRBJ1-6, with 7 bases lining up with TRBD1. The CDR3 loop spans 13 amino acids. J gave up 10 bases and V 8 bases, and 8 bases lay outside the gene matches. Germline V gives CDR1 MNHEY, CDR2 SVGAGI. The CDR3 protein is CASGTGVGSPLHF. For the CDR3, the DNA is TGTGCCAGCGGTACAGGGGTGGGATCACCCCTCCACTTT.

The rearrangement joins TRBV6-2 or TRBV6-3 to TRBJ1-1; D is uncertain. Germline V CDR1 and CDR2: MNHEY, SVGEGT. The CDR3 has 11 amino acids. With 1 base removed from V and 10 bases from J, the gap between germline ends came to 7 bases. The CDR3 DNA reads as TGTGCCAGCAGTTACTTATCGGGAGCTTTCTTT. This encodes CASSYLSGAFF.

This chain links TRBV11-1 with TRBJ2-5; 11 bases fit TRBD1. Trimming took 7 bases from V and 5 from J; bases not matched to a gene: 12. The CDR3 is 16 amino acids. CDR1 and CDR2 from the germline V gene are SGHAT and FQDESV (reference sequence). CDR3 coding DNA: TGTGCCAGCACCATCGAGGACAGGGGGCAGAGGGAGACCCAGTACTTC. Translating it yields CASTIEDRGQRETQYF.

The V call is TRBV11-3, the J call TRBJ1-1; D gene uncertain. This CDR3 is built from 13 residues. The V gene's germline CDR1 is SGHNT and CDR2 YENEEA. V was trimmed by 0 bases and J by 4 bases, leaving 6 bases between them. The DNA for the CDR3 is TGTGCCAGCAGCTTAGAACTGTCCACTGAAGCTTTCTTT. This encodes CASSLELSTEAFF.

The rearrangement uses TRBV4-2 and TRBJ2-7; 7 bases match TRBD2. Germline V gives CDR1 LGHNA, CDR2 YNFKEQ. V lost 0 bases to trimming and J lost 7 bases; unmatched junction nucleotides: 12. The CDR3 runs to 16 residues. CDR3 residues: CASSQDWGEGSGEQYF. The CDR3 DNA follows: TGTGCCAGCAGCCAAGACTGGGGGGAGGGCTCGGGGGAGCAGTACTTC.

The table lists this clone with a few counts. The V and J genes are TRBV7-3 and TRBJ2-1; TRBD2 aligns across 8 bases. CDR3 length: 16 residues. Trimming at V came to 1 base and at J to 7 bases, leaving 9 bases not matched to a gene. Germline CDR1 is SGHTA and CDR2 is FQGTGA. CDR3 sequence: CASSLNRAGALNEQFF. The CDR3 nucleotides are TGTGCCAGCAGCTTAAATAGAGCGGGAGCCTTAAATGAGCAGTTCTTC.

V gene TRBV24-1 combines with J gene TRBJ2-1; weak D call: TRBD2 (5 bases). The CDR3 is 14 amino acids. The germline V gene has CDR1 KGHDR and CDR2 SFDVKD. With 5 bases removed from V and 2 bases from J, the gap between germline ends came to 9 bases. The CDR3 is CATSALGTYNEQFF. The CDR3 DNA reads as TGTGCCACCAGTGCACTAGGAACCTACAATGAGCAGTTCTTC.

The CDR3 DNA reads TGCGCCAGCAGCCGACTAGCGGGAACCTTTAGCACAGATACGCAGTATTTT. Protein: CASSRLAGTFSTDTQYF. The chain combines TRBV4-1 with TRBJ2-3; 11 nucleotides agree with TRBD2. This CDR3 comprises 17 residues. V lost 4 bases, J lost 0 bases, and 6 bases stayed unmatched. The germline gives CDR1 MGHRA, CDR2 YSYEKL.

J is TRBJ1-1 and V is TRBV28, with D tentatively TRBD1 (5 bases). V dropped 7 bases and J dropped 0 bases, with 15 bases sitting between them. Germline-derived CDR1 and CDR2 are MDHEN and SYDVKM. The CDR3 is 15 residues long. The CDR3 is CASTMGRGMNTEAFF. As DNA, the CDR3 is TGTGCCAGCACCATGGGCCGGGGGATGAACACTGAAGCTTTCTTT.

The V call is TRBV5-1, the J call TRBJ1-1; the D gene is possibly TRBD1 (5 bases). Germline loops: CDR1 SGHRS, CDR2 YFSETQ. V lost 3 bases and J lost 11, with 17 bases in between. CDR3 size: 13 residues. In nucleotides, the CDR3 is TGCGCCAGCAGCTCCACGGGGGACCTCAATGCTTTCTTT. Its translation is CASSSTGDLNAFF. The whole variable domain, remainder taken from reference TRBV5-1 and TRBJ1-1, is KAGVTQTPRYLIKTRGQQVTLSCSPISGHRSVSWYQQTPGQGLQFLFEYFSETQRNKGNFPGRFSGRQFSNSRSEMNVSTLELGDSALYLCASSSTGDLNAFFGQGTRLTVV.

The rearrangement joins TRBV10-3 to TRBJ2-1, with D tentatively TRBD2 (5 bases). Trimming pared 2 bases from V and 6 bases from J, leaving 5 bases between. The CDR3 is 12 residues long. Per the germline V gene, CDR1 is ENHRY and CDR2 is SYGVKD. CDR3 in DNA: TGTGCCATCAGTGAGGAGGGCAATGAGCAGTTCTTC. Protein product: CAISEEGNEQFF.

This chain connects TRBV4-1 to TRBJ2-1, with a possible D match to TRBD2 (6 bases). This CDR3 has 13 amino acids. Germline CDR1 is MGHRA and CDR2 is YSYEKL. V was cut by 6 bases and J by 5 bases, with 11 bases left in between. The CDR3, as DNA: TGCGCCAGCAGGGAGGGAGTCGACAATGAGCAGTTCTTC. Amino acid sequence: CASREGVDNEQFF.

The table lists this clone with a count of one. V is TRBV5-1 and J is TRBJ2-5, with TRBD2 as a possible D gene (6 bases). Germline loops: CDR1 SGHRS, CDR2 YFSETQ. Trimming pared 4 bases from V and 4 bases from J, leaving 17 bases between. This CDR3 has 15 amino acids. The CDR3 protein is CASSPLAPNLETQYF. The CDR3 nucleotides read TGCGCCAGCAGCCCTCTAGCGCCTAATTTAGAGACCCAGTACTTC.

This clone came up many times. The chain has TRBV11-1 and TRBJ2-7, with D maybe TRBD2 (6 bases). This CDR3 contains 14 residues. The ends were cut back, 3 bases at V and 0 bases at J, with 9 bases in the middle. Germline lookup yields CDR1 SGHAT and CDR2 FQDESV (reference sequence). Here the CDR3 reads CASSFGGASYEQYF. The CDR3 nucleotides are TGTGCCAGCAGCTTTGGAGGGGCCTCCTACGAGCAGTACTTC.

The V gene is TRBV15, the J gene TRBJ2-1; a possible D gene is TRBD1 (6 bases). Looked up from germline, CDR1 is LNHNV and CDR2 is YYDKDF (reference sequence). The V and J ends lost 8 bases and 1 base respectively, with 18 bases between them. CDR3 size: 16 residues. The CDR3: CATGGLGGRSYNEQFF. The CDR3 DNA sequence: TGTGCCACCGGGGGCCTGGGCGGGCGTTCCTACAATGAGCAGTTCTTC. Drawing the rest from reference TRBV15 and TRBJ2-1, the complete variable domain is DAMVIQNPRYQVTQFGKPVTLSCSQTLNHNVMYWYQQKSSQAPKLLFHYYDKDFNNEADTPDNFQSRRPNTSFCFLDIRSPGLGDTAMYLCATGGLGGRSYNEQFFGPGTRLTVL.

The rearrangement joins TRBV10-3 to TRBJ2-7, with 11 bases lining up with TRBD2. CDR1 is ENHRY and CDR2 is SYGVKD in the germline V gene. CDR3 length equals 16 residues. The V and J ends lost 5 bases and 0 bases, in that order; junction bases with no gene match: 6. The CDR3 region is CAISPSGTSGSYEQYF. The CDR3, as DNA: TGTGCCATCAGTCCTTCCGGGACTAGCGGCTCCTACGAGCAGTACTTC.

This clone has just one count. The genes are TRBV28 and TRBJ1-2; a possible D gene is TRBD1 (5 bases). Germline V lookup: CDR1 MDHEN, CDR2 SYDVKM. The CDR3 runs 13 residues. Trimming cost V 2 bases and J 8 bases, with 12 bases left between them. The CDR3 reads CASSLDSLRGYTF. CDR3 in DNA: TGTGCCAGCAGTTTAGACAGTCTCCGGGGCTACACCTTC.

The V call is TRBV5-5, the J call TRBJ2-1, with 9 bases matching TRBD2. The CDR3 covers 15 residues. Germline values: CDR1 SGHKS, CDR2 YYEKEE (reference sequence). Trimming took 6 bases from V and 4 from J; bases not matched to a gene: 8. For the CDR3, the DNA is TGTGCCAGCAACCCACCTAGCGGGAATTACAATGAGCAGTTCTTC. It yields the protein CASNPPSGNYNEQFF.

The chain is built from TRBV19 and TRBJ1-5, with D perhaps TRBD1 (6 bases). The V end was cut by 7 bases, the J end by 0 bases, with 13 bases between. Germline V gene lookup returns CDR1 LNHDA and CDR2 SQIVND (reference sequence). CDR3 length: 15 amino acids. CDR3 region: CASMLGAYSNQPQHF. The DNA of the CDR3 is TGTGCCAGTATGCTGGGGGCCTATAGCAATCAGCCCCAGCATTTT.

This chain connects TRBV7-2 to TRBJ2-1, with TRBD2 identical over 9 bases. Germline loops: CDR1 SGHTA, CDR2 FQGNSA. The CDR3 runs 17 residues. Trimming took 2 bases from V and 7 from J; bases not matched to a gene: 12. CDR3 in amino acids: CASSLIYAGGILNEQFF. The CDR3 DNA sequence: TGTGCCAGCAGCTTAATCTACGCGGGAGGGATCTTAAATGAGCAGTTCTTC.

The chain uses TRBV7-2 and TRBJ1-4; D ambiguous. With 0 bases removed from V and 0 bases from J, the gap between germline ends came to 5 bases. Per germline, CDR1 SGHTA and CDR2 FQGNSA. The CDR3 covers 15 residues. CDR3 loop: CASSLAQTTNEKLFF. CDR3 bases: TGTGCCAGCAGCTTAGCTCAGACAACTAATGAAAAACTGTTTTTT.

The chain carries TRBV10-2 and TRBJ1-1, with 9 bases aligning to TRBD1. The CDR3 has 14 amino acids. V gave up 8 bases and J gave up 3 bases; unmatched junction bases: 7. The germline V gene has CDR1 WSHSY and CDR2 SAAADI. This CDR3 reads CASGDRGWDTEAFF. The CDR3 bases are TGCGCCAGCGGCGACAGGGGGTGGGACACTGAAGCTTTCTTT.